This TCR beta chain comes out of a study of CD8 T cells in Susac syndrome. As for the study in general: Among sequenced Susac syndrome patients, six had active disease and roughly eight were in remission.

V was pared by 6 bases and J by 6 bases, with 13 bases of the junction left unmatched. This CDR3 has 15 amino acids. It was with random hexamers that roughly 0.45 to 1 ug RNA was reverse transcribed. TCRdb reprocessed the immunoSEQ multiplex PCR reads with MiXCR, giving one entry per CDR3 protein. The sample lists 200,000 or so distinct CDR3 sequences, approximately 95% seen once, with 0.16% in the top ten. Remarks on this clonotype: Its matching antigen is unknown.

Study findings and constraints: Susac-specific public clones found in total CD8+ repertoires numbered some 17, and those in CD8+ TEMRA repertoires numbered about five.

It was negative isolation that provided the CD8+ and CD4+ T cells, whereas TEMRA cells were enriched by FACS. This sequence joins TRBV12-3 or TRBV12-4 and TRBJ2-7; 8 bases align to TRBD1. The sequenced sample consisted of CD8+ T cells from PBMCs. The clonotype comes from a human donor with Susac syndrome. The chain's CDR3 is CASSRKWTGLGEQYF. DNA of the CDR3: TGTGCCAGCAGCCGAAAGTGGACAGGGCTTGGCGAGCAGTACTTC.